The 26 T cell receptor beta chains presented below share a single source sample, sequenced in a study of CD8 T cells in Susac syndrome. RNA totalling roughly 0.45 to 1 ug underwent reverse transcription with random hexamers. MiXCR was run by TCRdb on the immunoSEQ multiplex PCR reads, yielding one entry per CDR3 protein. The repertoire holds about 90,000 distinct CDR3 sequences, with 85% to 95% as singletons. The sequencing sample was made of CD8+ T cells from PBMCs. The receptors originated from a human donor in good health.

This clonotype was observed once. The chain joins TRBV29-1 to TRBJ2-3; a weak D match, TRBD2 (5 bases). The CDR3 loop spans 14 amino acids. CDR1 and CDR2 (germline): SQVTM, ANQGSEA. Deletions cut 3 bases from V and 3 bases from J, with 13 bases between. For the CDR3, the DNA is TGCAGCGTTGATTATCCGGGGAGAACAGATACGCAGTATTTT. It specifies CSVDYPGRTDTQYF.

This CDR3 is CASSQRGAGANVLTF. CDR3 sequence (DNA): TGCGCCAGCAGCCAACGGGGGGCTGGGGCCAACGTCCTGACTTTC. The V and J genes are TRBV4-1 and TRBJ2-6; 7 bases match TRBD2. This CDR3 contains 15 residues. Germline loops: CDR1 MGHRA, CDR2 YSYEKL. V trimming: 2 bases; J trimming: 2 bases; junction bases outside the gene matches: 0.

The chain carries TRBV7-6 and TRBJ1-6; maybe TRBD1 (6 bases). Looked up from germline, CDR1 is SGHVS and CDR2 is FNYEAQ. CDR3 length equals 14 residues. V lost 5 bases and J 3 bases, leaving 8 bases between the germline ends. This CDR3 is CASSDRNYNSPLHF. The CDR3 DNA reads TGTGCCAGCAGCGACAGGAACTATAATTCACCCCTCCACTTT.

The J gene is TRBJ1-6, the V gene TRBV27; 9 bases align to TRBD1. Germline assignment: CDR1 MNHEY and CDR2 SMNVEV (reference sequence). The CDR3 covers 14 residues. V lost 6 bases and J lost 12; bases outside the gene matches: 9. CDR3 protein: CASRLQGAMEPLHF. The CDR3 DNA reads as TGTGCCAGCAGACTACAGGGGGCGATGGAACCCCTCCACTTT.

J is TRBJ2-3 and V is TRBV20-1; 8 positions match TRBD2. The V segment lost 0 bases and the J segment 2 bases; nucleotides outside the gene matches: 4. This CDR3 spans 15 amino acids. Germline-derived CDR1 and CDR2 are DFQATT and SNEGSKA (reference sequence). The CDR3 spells CSARDQRGTTDTQYF. The DNA for the CDR3 is TGCAGTGCTAGAGATCAGCGGGGGACCACAGATACGCAGTATTTT.

The count of this clonotype is one. The CDR3 loop is CASSFGTGDFGELFF. CDR3 nucleotides: TGTGCCAGCAGCTTCGGGACAGGGGATTTCGGGGAGCTGTTTTTT. V and J are TRBV5-6 and TRBJ2-2, with TRBD1 matching over 10 bases. CDR3 length: 15 residues. CDR1 SGHDT and CDR2 YYEEEE come from the germline V gene. Unmatched junction bases numbered 5, after V lost 2 bases and J lost 7 bases.

The chain is built from TRBV7-3 and TRBJ2-2; no firm D call. V gave up 5 bases and J gave up 7 bases, with 14 bases separating them. Per the germline V gene, CDR1 is SGHTA and CDR2 is FQGTGA. The CDR3 totals 14 residues. CDR3 residues: CASSTGGDGGELFF. The CDR3 coding sequence is TGTGCCAGCAGCACCGGTGGAGACGGCGGGGAGCTGTTTTTT.

This CDR3 is CASSLGSNSYEQYF. DNA for the CDR3: TGTGCCAGCAGCTTAGGATCAAACTCCTACGAGCAGTACTTC. The chain links TRBV7-6 to TRBJ2-7; D unresolved. The germline V and J ends were trimmed by 1 base and 0 bases, with 7 bases remaining between them. The CDR3 runs 14 residues. Germline V gives CDR1 SGHVS, CDR2 FNYEAQ.

The V and J genes are TRBV7-9 and TRBJ2-4; no definite D call. Deletions cut 2 bases from V and 0 bases from J, with 11 bases between. The CDR3 runs 16 residues. The V gene's germline CDR1 is SEHNR and CDR2 FQNEAQ (reference sequence). The CDR3 coding sequence is TGTGCCAGCAGCTTATATGGGATACAAGCCAAAAACATTCAGTACTTC. It yields the protein CASSLYGIQAKNIQYF.

The genes are TRBV27 and TRBJ1-5; a weak D match, TRBD1 (6 bases). Germline CDR1 and CDR2: MNHEY and SMNVEV (reference sequence). The CDR3 is 14 amino acids. V was trimmed by 2 bases and J by 6 bases, leaving 11 bases between them. CDR3 sequence: CASSLSGGLQPQHF. The CDR3 DNA reads as TGTGCCAGCAGTTTAAGTGGGGGGCTTCAGCCCCAGCATTTT.

The CDR3: CASSFGRGSYGYTF. The DNA of the CDR3 is TGTGCCAGCAGCTTCGGCAGGGGATCCTATGGCTACACCTTC. The J gene is TRBJ1-2, the V gene TRBV5-6; a weak D match, TRBD1 (6 bases). This CDR3 spans 14 amino acids. Germline V gene lookup returns CDR1 SGHDT and CDR2 YYEEEE. V shed 2 bases and J shed 4 bases, with 12 bases lying between them. The entire variable domain, with the rest obtained from reference TRBV5-6 and TRBJ1-2, is as follows: DAGVTQSPTHLIKTRGQQVTLRCSPKSGHDTVSWYQQALGQGPQFIFQYYEEEERQRGNFPDRFSGHQFPNYSSELNVNALLLGDSALYLCASSFGRGSYGYTFGSGTRLTVV.

This chain joins TRBV19 and TRBJ1-5; TRBD1 aligns across 9 bases. The V and J ends lost 6 bases and 6 bases, in that order; junction bases with no gene match: 9. Germline V gene sequence: CDR1 LNHDA, CDR2 SQIVND (reference sequence). This CDR3 has 15 amino acids. In DNA, the CDR3 is TGTGCCAGTAGGAGACAGGGGGAATTGGGTCAGCCCCAGCATTTT. Translation: CASRRQGELGQPQHF. The variable domain in full, completed from reference TRBV19 and TRBJ1-5, reads DGGITQSPKYLFRKEGQNVTLSCEQNLNHDAMYWYRQDPGQGLRLIYYSQIVNDFQKGDIAEGYSVSREKKESFPLTVTSAQKNPTAFYLCASRRQGELGQPQHFGDGTRLSIL.

The chain employs TRBV3-1 and TRBJ1-2; 11 bases map to TRBD1. The germline V gene encodes CDR1 LGHDT and CDR2 YNNKEL (reference sequence). This CDR3 region has 17 residues. Unmatched junction bases numbered 6, after V lost 0 bases and J lost 3 bases. CDR3 protein: CASSQEVDRGRDYGYTF. The CDR3 DNA reads TGTGCCAGCAGCCAAGAGGTGGACAGGGGGCGCGACTATGGCTACACCTTC.

This clonotype was counted a single time. The chain carries TRBV14 and TRBJ2-1, with 12 bases identical to TRBD2. Germline CDR1 reads SGHDN; CDR2 reads FVKESK. After removal of 1 base from V and 4 bases from J, the junction contained 8 bases not matched to a gene. This CDR3 comprises 18 residues. In DNA, the CDR3 is TGTGCCAGCAGCCAAGCATGGACTAGCGGGGCTAGTTACAATGAGCAGTTCTTC. Residues: CASSQAWTSGASYNEQFF.

The chain is built from TRBV20-1 and TRBJ2-5; no clear D. The CDR3 is 10 amino acids. Germline V gene lookup returns CDR1 DFQATT and CDR2 SNEGSKA (reference sequence). Trimming shortened V by 6 bases and J by 5 bases, and 7 bases separated the two germline ends. CDR3 DNA sequence: TGCAGTGCCTCATTGGAGACCCAGTACTTC. Encoded protein: CSASLETQYF.

The chain recombines TRBV19 with TRBJ1-1; D ambiguous. V was clipped by 1 base and J by 4 bases, with 10 bases between them. CDR1 and CDR2 (germline): LNHDA, SQIVND (reference sequence). There are 14 residues in the CDR3. The chain's CDR3 is CASSIGLQFTEAFF. Here the CDR3 DNA reads TGTGCCAGTAGTATAGGCCTCCAGTTCACTGAAGCTTTCTTT.

This sequence joins TRBV13 and TRBJ2-1, with 10 bases fitting TRBD2. The trim removed 0 bases at V and 5 bases at J, leaving 4 bases unmatched. Per the germline V gene, CDR1 is PRHDT and CDR2 is FYEKMQ (reference sequence). The CDR3 sequence is 16 residues long. CDR3 protein: CASSLGTSGIDNEQFF. The CDR3 DNA is TGTGCCAGCAGCTTAGGTACTAGCGGGATAGACAATGAGCAGTTCTTC.

This sequence joins TRBV25-1 and TRBJ1-2, with 7 nucleotides matching TRBD1. The CDR3 is 14 amino acids. CDR1 and CDR2 from the germline V gene are MGHDK and SYGVNS. V lost 4 bases and J lost 6; bases outside the gene matches: 8. The CDR3 DNA sequence: TGTGCCAGCAGTGTAGGATCAGGGGGGGATGGCTACACCTTC. Its translation is CASSVGSGGDGYTF.

CDR3 sequence (DNA): TGTGCCAGCAGTGTTTCCCTAGCGGGGGGGAAGACCCAGTACTTC. It is translated as CASSVSLAGGKTQYF. V and J are TRBV2 and TRBJ2-5, with 12 bases identical to TRBD2. Germline values: CDR1 SNHLY, CDR2 FYNNEI. This CDR3 region has 15 residues. V was clipped by 4 bases and J by 6 bases; unmatched bases: 6.

The chain recombines TRBV29-1 with TRBJ2-2; D remains ambiguous. Germline assignment: CDR1 SQVTM and CDR2 ANQGSEA. The V gene lost 3 bases and the J gene lost 1 base, with 6 bases spanning the gap. The CDR3 is made up of 13 amino acids. The CDR3: CSVDARNTGELFF. CDR3 DNA: TGCAGCGTTGATGCCAGGAACACCGGGGAGCTGTTTTTT.

A few counts support this clonotype. The chain uses TRBV5-1 and TRBJ2-7; the D gene could be TRBD1 or TRBD2 (5 bases each). Per germline, CDR1 SGHRS and CDR2 YFSETQ. The CDR3 runs to 14 residues. V lost 1 base and J 3 bases, leaving 11 bases between the germline ends. The CDR3, as DNA: TGCGCCAGCAGCTTGAGTCAGGGACGCTACGAGCAGTACTTC. It specifies CASSLSQGRYEQYF.

The J gene is TRBJ2-3, the V gene TRBV6-2 or TRBV6-3; 10 nucleotides match TRBD2. The CDR3 covers 13 residues. Looked up from germline, CDR1 is MNHEY and CDR2 is SVGEGT. V lost 8 bases and J lost 2; bases outside the gene matches: 1. The CDR3 nucleotides are TGTGCCAGCGGACTAGCGGACACAGATACGCAGTATTTT. Translation: CASGLADTDTQYF.

This chain uses TRBV27 with TRBJ1-5, with 7 bases fitting TRBD1. V was clipped by 10 bases and J by 1 base; unmatched bases: 7. The CDR3 is 14 amino acids. Per germline, CDR1 MNHEY and CDR2 SMNVEV (reference sequence). CDR3 region: CATSTGLSNQPQHF. The CDR3 DNA reads as TGTGCCACCTCGACAGGGTTAAGCAATCAGCCCCAGCATTTT.

This clonotype was recorded only once. The chain couples TRBV6-1 to TRBJ2-3; 9 bases fit TRBD2. This CDR3 comprises 18 residues. The junction had 19 bases not matched to a gene; V was cut back by 7 bases and J by 5 bases. The germline gives CDR1 MNHNS, CDR2 SASEGT. The CDR3 sequence is CASTLEALAGGQLDTQYF. CDR3 nucleotides: TGTGCCAGCACCTTAGAGGCTCTGGCGGGGGGGCAATTAGATACGCAGTATTTT.

The chain employs TRBV7-3 and TRBJ2-7, with D unresolved. Trimming stripped 3 bases from V and 3 bases from J, with 3 bases between. This CDR3 is built from 11 residues. Germline V gene lookup returns CDR1 SGHTA and CDR2 FQGTGA. The CDR3 nucleotides are TGTGCCAGCAGCTTTGACTACGAGCAGTACTTC. Its protein product is CASSFDYEQYF.

The chain carries TRBV6-4 and TRBJ2-3; a weak D match, TRBD2 (6 bases). The ends were cut back, 3 bases at V and 0 bases at J, with 7 bases in the middle. The V gene's germline CDR1 is MRHNA and CDR2 SNTAGT. This CDR3 spans 14 amino acids. The chain's CDR3 is CASSEGGSTDTQYF. The CDR3 DNA sequence: TGTGCCAGCAGTGAGGGGGGTAGCACAGATACGCAGTATTTT.